These T cell receptor beta chains were read from a single sample in a study of blood T cell repertoires in COVID-19. Using immunoSEQ multiplex PCR, the repertoire was profiled, and TCRdb retains in-frame clones only, with some absent. The data contain hundreds of thousands of clones, about 89% of them singletons. The sequenced sample consisted of peripheral blood. Receptor source: a woman aged 55-69 years with COVID-19, enrolled during active disease. Each CDR3 is given without its conserved first and last residue.

v_gene: TRBV5-6
j_gene: TRBJ1-6
CDR3aa: ASSSLSSPLH

v_gene: TRBV7-3
j_gene: TRBJ2-1
CDR3aa: ASSWDRGTSNEQF

v_gene: TRBV7-2
j_gene: TRBJ2-1
CDR3aa: ASSFIRDSYNEQF

v_gene: TRBV27
j_gene: TRBJ2-7
CDR3aa: ASSLWDRVYEQY

v_gene: TRBV3-1/TRBV3-2
j_gene: TRBJ2-7
CDR3aa: ASSQVLASSYEQY

v_gene: TRBV5-1
j_gene: TRBJ1-6
CDR3aa: ASSYARDRVDNSPLH

v_gene: TRBV27
j_gene: TRBJ1-5
CDR3aa: ASRPRQSNQPQH

v_gene: TRBV6-1
j_gene: TRBJ1-1
CDR3aa: ASSERGGTQNTEAF

v_gene: TRBV18
j_gene: TRBJ2-1
CDR3aa: ASSTGTDTYNEQF

v_gene: TRBV5-6
j_gene: TRBJ1-1
CDR3aa: ASSGQGRAEAF

v_gene: TRBV25-1
j_gene: TRBJ1-5
CDR3aa: ASSRGGYQPQH

v_gene: TRBV11-2
j_gene: TRBJ1-2
CDR3aa: ASSVDRGRPRGYT

v_gene: TRBV2
j_gene: TRBJ2-6
CDR3aa: ASHMLSGANVLT

v_gene: TRBV5-5
j_gene: TRBJ1-4
CDR3aa: ASSSQGATNEKLF

v_gene: TRBV5-1
j_gene: TRBJ1-2
CDR3aa: ASSLEGPGGRYT

v_gene: TRBV30
j_gene: TRBJ2-1
CDR3aa: AWRRAGGAYNEQF

v_gene: TRBV27
j_gene: TRBJ1-4
CDR3aa: ASQPGVGEKLF

v_gene: TRBV7-2
j_gene: TRBJ2-2
CDR3aa: ASSLAGTSRDGELF

v_gene: TRBV19
j_gene: TRBJ1-5
CDR3aa: ASSWGDQPQH

v_gene: TRBV6-2/TRBV6-3
j_gene: TRBJ2-1
CDR3aa: ASSYSGLAGVTFEQF

v_gene: TRBV5-6
j_gene: TRBJ1-6
CDR3aa: ASSPGTGEYNSPLH

v_gene: TRBV7-2
j_gene: TRBJ2-3
CDR3aa: ASSYTDTQY

v_gene: TRBV6-5
j_gene: TRBJ1-1
CDR3aa: ASSWDRGKMNTEAF

v_gene: TRBV2
j_gene: TRBJ2-3
CDR3aa: ASSVTGGTDTQY

v_gene: TRBV14
j_gene: TRBJ1-1
CDR3aa: ASSQIQGTEAF

v_gene: TRBV19
j_gene: TRBJ1-1
CDR3aa: ASADRRNTEAF

v_gene: TRBV7-9
j_gene: TRBJ1-1
CDR3aa: ASSLFQTATEAF

v_gene: TRBV6-6
j_gene: TRBJ2-7
CDR3aa: ASQRAAGGSSEQY

v_gene: TRBV6-6
j_gene: TRBJ2-1
CDR3aa: ASQDRSTYNEQF

v_gene: TRBV4-1
j_gene: TRBJ1-2
CDR3aa: ASSQPRGGSYGYT

v_gene: TRBV5-6
j_gene: TRBJ1-2
CDR3aa: ASSLRTGPGGYT

v_gene: TRBV5-6
j_gene: TRBJ1-5
CDR3aa: ASSVRGYSNQPQH

v_gene: TRBV29-1
j_gene: TRBJ1-1
CDR3aa: SVEDLGTGYEAF

v_gene: TRBV6-5
j_gene: TRBJ1-2
CDR3aa: ASSYGGTPVYGYT

v_gene: TRBV5-1
j_gene: TRBJ2-7
CDR3aa: ASSPRGIPSLYEQY

v_gene: TRBV5-6
j_gene: TRBJ1-2
CDR3aa: ASRGEHGYGYT

v_gene: TRBV5-1
j_gene: TRBJ2-2
CDR3aa: ASSLQGARWSTGELF

v_gene: TRBV7-9
j_gene: TRBJ1-6
CDR3aa: ASSSQGDNSPLH

v_gene: TRBV5-1
j_gene: TRBJ1-2
CDR3aa: ASSPQGALAFGYT

v_gene: TRBV6-5
j_gene: TRBJ1-5
CDR3aa: ASSLPSIKPQH

v_gene: TRBV18
j_gene: TRBJ1-4
CDR3aa: ASSPDRGNEKLF

v_gene: TRBV4-1
j_gene: TRBJ1-3
CDR3aa: ASSQVSPGLSGNTIY

v_gene: TRBV2
j_gene: TRBJ2-2
CDR3aa: ASSADRGGRELF

v_gene: TRBV9
j_gene: TRBJ1-1
CDR3aa: ASSVASRTEAF

v_gene: TRBV19
j_gene: TRBJ2-3
CDR3aa: ASSIVGRGFTDTQY

v_gene: TRBV7-3
j_gene: TRBJ2-1
CDR3aa: ASSPWAGGHNEQF

v_gene: TRBV11-2
j_gene: TRBJ1-1
CDR3aa: ASRRQVDAF

v_gene: TRBV28
j_gene: TRBJ1-2
CDR3aa: ASSIPGASYGYT

v_gene: TRBV5-1
j_gene: TRBJ1-2
CDR3aa: ASSLAYGDGYT

v_gene: TRBV7-9
j_gene: TRBJ2-7
CDR3aa: ASSSLGISYEQY

v_gene: TRBV4-2
j_gene: TRBJ1-6
CDR3aa: ASSQADREASPLH

v_gene: TRBV11-2
j_gene: TRBJ1-4
CDR3aa: ASSPGTWEYAANEKLF

v_gene: TRBV5-1
j_gene: TRBJ2-2
CDR3aa: ASSSINTGELF

v_gene: TRBV4-1
j_gene: TRBJ2-3
CDR3aa: ASSQTRGLAGASSTDTQY

v_gene: TRBV18
j_gene: TRBJ1-1
CDR3aa: ASSRTGHEAF

v_gene: TRBV3-1/TRBV3-2
j_gene: TRBJ1-2
CDR3aa: ASSPYFSGGNGYT

v_gene: TRBV13
j_gene: TRBJ2-7
CDR3aa: ASSWLAGGPGEQY

v_gene: TRBV2
j_gene: TRBJ2-5
CDR3aa: ASRKGETQY

v_gene: TRBV14
j_gene: TRBJ2-1
CDR3aa: ASSQDPGTAYNEQF

v_gene: TRBV5-4
j_gene: TRBJ2-2
CDR3aa: ASRRTVTGELF